A selection of T cell receptor beta chains follows, all from one sample in a study of T cells in Graves' hyperthyroidism and ophthalmopathy. TCRdb independently ran MiXCR on the multiplex PCR reads; one entry per CDR3 protein. The sample holds about 640,000 distinct CDR3 sequences, 20% to 25% seen once. Specimen: blood. These receptors came from a man aged 30 to 45 with Graves' ophthalmopathy. Each CDR3 is given without its conserved first and last residue. Each record gives: V gene, J gene, CDR3 protein.

>TRBV5-4|TRBJ2-5
ASSLDFQETQY
>TRBV19|TRBJ2-7
ASSMGRTSGITYEQY
>TRBV4-1|TRBJ2-4
ASSQQAWVVAKNIQY
>TRBV12-3/TRBV12-4|TRBJ2-1
ASSFGTSGSSGNEQF
>TRBV6-1|TRBJ1-1
ATAPLPGHTEAF
>TRBV12-3/TRBV12-4|TRBJ2-7
ASSLVGRMPYEQY
>TRBV7-9|TRBJ2-7
ASSHDRDDEQY
>TRBV27|TRBJ2-7
ASSLSGLAYEQY
>TRBV6-1|TRBJ1-2
ASSQTGVRGYT
>TRBV19|TRBJ1-5
ASSIDRINHQPQH
>TRBV28|TRBJ1-2
ASSSAGVRGYT
>TRBV29-1|TRBJ1-2
SVVGRGEHGYT
>TRBV5-1|TRBJ2-3
ASSPTLATDTQY
>TRBV7-2|TRBJ2-3
ASSLDGGVVYTDTQY
>TRBV19|TRBJ1-1
ASRDLQGGNTEAF
>TRBV12-3/TRBV12-4|TRBJ2-1
ASQTSALHEQF
>TRBV6-1|TRBJ1-1
ASSEAGTGWDTEAF
>TRBV11-2|TRBJ2-3
ASSYPEDTQY
>TRBV6-5|TRBJ2-7
ASSYTKGSGQY
>TRBV6-1|TRBJ2-1
ASGRVYNEQF
>TRBV9|TRBJ2-5
ASSVDGQVQETQY
>TRBV7-2|TRBJ2-3
ASSFPSGTTDTQY
>TRBV12-3/TRBV12-4|TRBJ2-2
ASSSGTNTGELF
>TRBV7-3|TRBJ2-1
ASSWATGIHEQF
>TRBV28|TRBJ1-5
ASSKVAGNQPQH
>TRBV15|TRBJ1-1
ATSSRTGEATEAF
>TRBV30|TRBJ2-7
AWTGSGRSYEQY
>TRBV2|TRBJ2-3
AIPRTGGTDTQY
>TRBV29-1|TRBJ2-7
SVEGLSYEQY
>TRBV24-1|TRBJ2-5
VTSGGGGLETQY
>TRBV4-1|TRBJ1-5
ASSQVGEPQH
>TRBV6-1|TRBJ2-1
ASSGGYGEF
>TRBV6-6|TRBJ2-1
ASSYRVGTSLTEQF
>TRBV7-2|TRBJ1-4
ASSFQGGFEKLF
>TRBV10-3|TRBJ1-1
ATAQGGNTEAF
>TRBV10-3|TRBJ2-7
AISESGTLSYEQY
>TRBV15|TRBJ2-1
ATSGHSRGSSYNEQF
>TRBV30|TRBJ2-1
AWRAGVNEQF
>TRBV11-2|TRBJ2-1
ASSVGVYNEQF
>TRBV30|TRBJ1-1
AWSRKGTTEAF
>TRBV28|TRBJ1-5
ASTSRGSNQPQH
>TRBV2|TRBJ1-2
ASSERELDYGYT
>TRBV27|TRBJ1-2
ASSLSAPTGEGYGYT
>TRBV28|TRBJ2-4
ASRSRDVKNIQY